The 9 T cell receptor beta chains presented below share a single source sample, sequenced in a study of blood T cell repertoires in COVID-19. The method was immunoSEQ multiplex PCR; TCRdb's version includes in-frame clones alone and lacks a portion of them. Of some 130,000 clones in the sample, roughly 86% are singletons; the top ten hold roughly 10%. Material: peripheral blood. Source of these receptors: a woman in her sixties or seventies with COVID-19, enrolled during active disease.

V gene TRBV4-1 combines with J gene TRBJ1-1, with D unresolved. Germline CDR1 is MGHRA and CDR2 is YSYEKL. The CDR3 has 14 amino acids. Between the trimmed V and J ends, which lost 4 bases and 1 base, there was a span of 10 bases. CDR3 protein: CASSRNRENTEAFF. CDR3 DNA sequence: TGCGCCAGCAGCCGAAACCGGGAGAACACTGAAGCTTTCTTT.

The rearrangement links TRBV12-5 to TRBJ2-1; 10 bases map to TRBD1. J gave up 5 bases and V 3 bases, and 4 bases lay outside the gene matches. The CDR3 runs to 15 residues. Germline CDR1 is LGHNT and CDR2 is FRNRAP. CDR3 DNA sequence: TGTGCTAGTGGTTTCTTGGACAGGGGGGACAATGAGCAGTTCTTC. Residues: CASGFLDRGDNEQFF.

V gene TRBV9 combines with J gene TRBJ2-1, with 8 bases that match TRBD1. CDR3 size: 15 residues. Germline loops: CDR1 SGDLS, CDR2 YYNGEE. J lost 10 bases, V lost 4 bases, and 13 bases had no gene match. CDR3 region: CASSPWDRFGGEQFF. The CDR3 nucleotides read TGTGCCAGCAGCCCATGGGACAGGTTCGGGGGAGAGCAGTTCTTC.

This clone appeared a single time. The chain uses TRBV5-7 and TRBJ1-4, with D perhaps TRBD1 (6 bases). TRBV5-7 falls under the ORF class, with uncertain function. Between the trimmed V and J ends, which lost 1 base and 1 base, there was a span of 20 bases. This CDR3 has 19 residues. CDR3 DNA sequence: TGTGCCAGCAGCTTGTGGAGCAATCGGACAGCAGAAACTAATGAAAAACTGTTTTTT. This sequence encodes CASSLWSNRTAETNEKLFF.

This chain links TRBV29-1 with TRBJ2-7, with 8 bases lining up with TRBD1. The V and J ends lost 7 bases and 0 bases, in that order; junction bases with no gene match: 2. Germline V lookup: CDR1 SQVTM, CDR2 ANQGSEA. The CDR3 length is 12 residues. The CDR3: CSGTGYSYEQYF. The CDR3 DNA reads TGCAGCGGGACAGGGTACTCCTACGAGCAGTACTTC.

The genes are TRBV18 and TRBJ1-1; D ambiguous. Trimming stripped 6 bases from V and 3 bases from J, with 14 bases between. The CDR3 sequence is 14 residues long. The germline V gene encodes CDR1 KGHSH and CDR2 LQKENI. CDR3 sequence: CASSLAGVHTEAFF. Written as DNA, the CDR3 is TGTGCCAGCTCCCTAGCGGGAGTCCACACTGAAGCTTTCTTT.

This chain uses TRBV4-1 with TRBJ2-3; 8 positions match TRBD1. The germline CDR1 and CDR2 sequences are MGHRA and YSYEKL. The CDR3 length is 16 residues. The ends lost 5 bases at V and 0 bases at J; junction bases unmatched: 7. CDR3 DNA: TGCGCCAGCAGCAAACCGGGACAGGTCAGCACAGATACGCAGTATTTT. Translating gives CASSKPGQVSTDTQYF.

The chain employs TRBV18 and TRBJ1-6, with D possibly matching TRBD1 (6 bases). Germline V lookup: CDR1 KGHSH, CDR2 LQKENI. Trimming took 5 bases from V and 9 from J, leaving 23 bases between them. CDR3 size: 17 residues. The CDR3 here is CASSTSQVQGFGSPLHF. The DNA of the CDR3 is TGTGCCAGCTCAACTAGTCAAGTACAGGGATTCGGTTCACCCCTCCACTTT.

This chain connects TRBV7-9 to TRBJ1-2; weak D call: TRBD1 (6 bases). V was clipped by 4 bases and J by 7 bases, with 16 bases between them. Germline assignment: CDR1 SEHNR and CDR2 FQNEAQ (reference sequence). The CDR3 extends over 14 amino acids. CDR3 loop: CASSSQGGIGGYTF. The CDR3 nucleotides read TGTGCCAGCAGCTCCCAAGGGGGAATCGGTGGCTACACCTTC.